The 18 T cell receptor beta chains below all came from one sample that was sequenced in a study of blood T cell repertoires in COVID-19. Sequenced by immunoSEQ multiplex PCR; TCRdb stores in-frame clones only, minus some. The repertoire holds about 220,000 clones, with about 80% as singletons. The specimen was PBMCs or T cells enriched from blood (not recorded which). The receptors derive from a woman aged 40 to 50 with acute COVID-19.

The chain joins TRBV28 to TRBJ2-6, with D hard to call. The CDR3 contains 16 residues. Germline CDR1 and CDR2: MDHEN and SYDVKM. The germline V and J ends were trimmed by 7 bases and 0 bases, with 13 bases remaining between them. This chain's CDR3 is CASTLGLLSGANVLTF. The CDR3 DNA is TGTGCCAGCACCTTGGGCCTCCTCTCTGGGGCCAACGTCCTGACTTTC.

The J gene is TRBJ2-5, the V gene TRBV5-1, with a tentative D call TRBD2 (7 bases). Trimming stripped 4 bases from V and 2 bases from J, with 12 bases between. Germline V gene sequence: CDR1 SGHRS, CDR2 YFSETQ. This CDR3 is built from 14 residues. In DNA form, the CDR3 reads TGCGCCAGCAGCACAGGGAGGGAACAAGAGACCCAGTACTTC. Its translation is CASSTGREQETQYF.

V and J are TRBV30 and TRBJ2-3, with 8 nucleotides matching TRBD2. The V gene end was trimmed by 3 bases and the J gene end by 2 bases; junction bases not matched to a gene: 10. The germline V gene encodes CDR1 GTSNPN and CDR2 SVGIG (reference sequence). The CDR3 runs 16 residues. CDR3 nucleotides: TGTGCCTGGAGGGGCCTAGCGGGTCTCTACACAGATACGCAGTATTTT. Translation: CAWRGLAGLYTDTQYF.

J is TRBJ1-5 and V is TRBV7-2, with D unclear. The CDR3 loop spans 13 amino acids. Trimming removed 3 bases at V and 6 bases at J, with 9 bases between. Germline values: CDR1 SGHTA, CDR2 FQGNSA. CDR3 sequence reads: CASSFSGSQPQHF. The DNA of the CDR3 is TGTGCCAGCAGCTTCAGCGGGAGTCAGCCCCAGCATTTT.

This sequence joins TRBV5-5 and TRBJ1-3; D is unresolved. Trimming took off 0 bases at V and 4 bases at J, with 8 bases between the two ends. Germline CDR1 reads SGHKS; CDR2 reads YYEKEE (reference sequence). This CDR3 is 14 amino acids long. The CDR3 bases are TGTGCCAGCAGCTTGGCGGGGATCGGAAACACCATATATTTT. Its translation is CASSLAGIGNTIYF.

The chain combines TRBV27 with TRBJ1-2, with 10 bases fitting TRBD1. The trim removed 4 bases at V and 7 bases at J, leaving 6 bases unmatched. The germline CDR1 and CDR2 sequences are MNHEY and SMNVEV (reference sequence). The CDR3 is made up of 14 amino acids. The CDR3 reads CASSSRQGAGGYTF. For the CDR3, the DNA is TGTGCCAGCAGTTCAAGACAGGGGGCTGGTGGCTACACCTTC.

This clone was found a few times. This rearrangement joins TRBV28 to TRBJ1-5; a weak D match, TRBD1 (5 bases). The V gene's germline CDR1 is MDHEN and CDR2 SYDVKM. The ends were cut back, 7 bases at V and 5 bases at J, with 24 bases in the middle. This CDR3 is built from 17 residues. The CDR3 DNA is TGTGCCAGCACCTCCGGGACTCCTCCCGTTCTCTATCAGCCCCAGCATTTT. Encoded protein: CASTSGTPPVLYQPQHF.

The chain employs TRBV28 and TRBJ2-7; D possibly corresponds to TRBD1 (6 bases). Germline V gives CDR1 MDHEN, CDR2 SYDVKM. The CDR3 spans 16 residues. V dropped 3 bases and J dropped 0 bases, with 15 bases sitting between them. The CDR3, as DNA: TGTGCCAGCAGTTTTGTTTCTCGGGACAACTCCTACGAGCAGTACTTC. This encodes CASSFVSRDNSYEQYF.

This sequence joins TRBV25-1 and TRBJ2-5, with TRBD1 identical over 11 bases. With V trimmed by 7 bases and J by 6 bases, 10 bases remained unmatched. This CDR3 region has 15 residues. Germline CDR1 reads MGHDK; CDR2 reads SYGVNS. CDR3 loop: CASTSDRGREKTQYF. The CDR3 DNA reads TGTGCCAGCACCTCGGACAGGGGGCGTGAAAAGACCCAGTACTTC.

This clone was detected once. This rearrangement joins TRBV7-9 to TRBJ2-7; no clear D gene. The CDR3 spans 14 residues. V shed 2 bases and J shed 2 bases, with 10 bases lying between them. Germline assignment: CDR1 SEHNR and CDR2 FQNEAQ (reference sequence). The DNA for the CDR3 is TGTGCCAGCAGCTTAAAACTATCCCCCTACGAGCAGTACTTC. Translation: CASSLKLSPYEQYF.

This chain joins TRBV6-5 and TRBJ1-5, with D unclear. In germline, CDR1 is MNHEY, CDR2 SVGAGI. This CDR3 comprises 13 residues. Trimming removed 10 bases from V and 3 bases from J, with 13 bases in between. Here the CDR3 DNA reads TGTGCCACGGGATGGCAGAACAATCAGCCCCAGCATTTT. Translation gives CATGWQNNQPQHF.

This clone was seen only a few times. V gene TRBV3-1 (or the pseudogene TRBV3-2) combines with J gene TRBJ2-2; 10 nucleotides agree with TRBD1. Germline values: CDR1 LGHDT, CDR2 YNNKEL (reference sequence). Unmatched junction bases numbered 8, after V lost 1 base and J lost 6 bases. This CDR3 has 17 amino acids. CDR3 loop: CASSQAGTGAPSGELFF. CDR3 sequence (DNA): TGTGCCAGCAGCCAAGCCGGGACAGGGGCGCCCTCCGGGGAGCTGTTTTTT.

V usage is TRBV28 and J usage is TRBJ1-4; perhaps TRBD1 as D (6 bases). The V end lost 1 base, the J end lost 0 bases, and 12 bases lay between the germline ends. CDR3 length: 17 residues. Germline CDR1 is MDHEN and CDR2 is SYDVKM. The CDR3 region has the DNA TGTGCCAGCAGTTTATCGGGGCAGGGGACAACTAATGAAAAACTGTTTTTT. Translated: CASSLSGQGTTNEKLFF.

This clone was seen just once. The V gene is TRBV24-1, the J gene TRBJ2-1, with 8 bases that match TRBD2. V was pared by 7 bases and J by 5 bases, with 9 bases of the junction left unmatched. CDR1 is KGHDR, CDR2 SFDVKD, per germline. The CDR3 consists of 15 residues. CDR3 sequence reads: CATSPARGGNNEQFF. In DNA, the CDR3 is TGTGCCACCAGCCCTGCACGGGGGGGAAACAATGAGCAGTTCTTC.

J is TRBJ2-1 and V is TRBV5-1; D is unclear. Trimming cost V 0 bases and J 10 bases, with 8 bases left between them. CDR3 length: 12 amino acids. Per the germline V gene, CDR1 is SGHRS and CDR2 is YFSETQ. The CDR3 reads CASSLGNTEQFF. The DNA of the CDR3 is TGCGCCAGCAGCTTGGGTAATACAGAGCAGTTCTTC. The full variable domain, with the rest looked up from reference TRBV5-1 and TRBJ2-1, is KAGVTQTPRYLIKTRGQQVTLSCSPISGHRSVSWYQQTPGQGLQFLFEYFSETQRNKGNFPGRFSGRQFSNSRSEMNVSTLELGDSALYLCASSLGNTEQFFGPGTRLTVL.

A single count supports this clone. The chain uses TRBV19 and TRBJ2-1; 8 positions agree with TRBD1. The CDR3 loop spans 14 amino acids. Per the germline V gene, CDR1 is LNHDA and CDR2 is SQIVND (reference sequence). V shed 5 bases, J shed 7 bases, and the junction held 7 bases outside the gene matches. This CDR3 reads CASSLRGLQNEQFF. The CDR3 DNA is TGTGCCAGTAGTCTCAGGGGGCTTCAGAATGAGCAGTTCTTC. Full variable domain (remainder filled in from reference TRBV19 and TRBJ2-1): DGGITQSPKYLFRKEGQNVTLSCEQNLNHDAMYWYRQDPGQGLRLIYYSQIVNDFQKGDIAEGYSVSREKKESFPLTVTSAQKNPTAFYLCASSLRGLQNEQFFGPGTRLTVL.

The chain couples TRBV9 to TRBJ2-3; the match to TRBD2 covers 9 bases. Trimming cost V 4 bases and J 2 bases; bases outside gene matches: 8. CDR1 is SGDLS and CDR2 is YYNGEE in the germline V gene. The CDR3 contains 16 residues. CDR3 in amino acids: CASSRYSGGVTDTQYF. In DNA, the CDR3 is TGTGCCAGCAGCAGATATAGCGGGGGTGTCACAGATACGCAGTATTTT.

This clone occurred a few times. V is TRBV11-3 and J is TRBJ2-2, with 12 bases fitting TRBD1. V was clipped by 5 bases and J by 11 bases; unmatched bases: 3. This CDR3 spans 13 amino acids. CDR1 is SGHNT and CDR2 is YENEEA in the germline V gene. The CDR3 DNA is TGTGCCAGCAGCCCCGGGACAGGGGGCGAGCTGTTTTTT. It codes for CASSPGTGGELFF. Looking up the rest from reference TRBV11-3 and TRBJ2-2 gives the full variable domain: EAGVVQSPRYKIIEKKQPVAFWCNPISGHNTLYWYLQNLGQGPELLIRYENEEAVDDSQLPKDRFSAERLKGVDSTLKIQPAELGDSAVYLCASSPGTGGELFFGEGSRLTVL.